This T cell receptor beta chain came from a study of T cell responses to AZD1222 COVID-19 vaccine. A remark on this clone: Its antigen is not known.

Some clones are missing from TCRdb's copy, which holds only in-frame ones; the method was immunoSEQ multiplex PCR. The sample has roughly 170,000 clones; 91% are singletons. From germline, CDR1 is LGHNA and CDR2 YSLEER. The length of the CDR3 is 17 residues. V lost 0 bases and J lost 2, with 14 bases in between. Study-wide points: Reportedly, close to half of spike-specific TCRs are directed against unmutated variant regions.

This sample comprised peripheral blood, obtained on day 0 of AZD1222 vaccination. The J gene is TRBJ1-3, the V gene TRBV4-3; maybe TRBD1 (5 bases). The TCR sequence derives from an adult in good health. The CDR3 is CASSQDKILTAGNTIYF. As DNA, the CDR3 is TGCGCCAGCAGCCAAGATAAGATTTTGACAGCTGGAAACACCATATATTTT.